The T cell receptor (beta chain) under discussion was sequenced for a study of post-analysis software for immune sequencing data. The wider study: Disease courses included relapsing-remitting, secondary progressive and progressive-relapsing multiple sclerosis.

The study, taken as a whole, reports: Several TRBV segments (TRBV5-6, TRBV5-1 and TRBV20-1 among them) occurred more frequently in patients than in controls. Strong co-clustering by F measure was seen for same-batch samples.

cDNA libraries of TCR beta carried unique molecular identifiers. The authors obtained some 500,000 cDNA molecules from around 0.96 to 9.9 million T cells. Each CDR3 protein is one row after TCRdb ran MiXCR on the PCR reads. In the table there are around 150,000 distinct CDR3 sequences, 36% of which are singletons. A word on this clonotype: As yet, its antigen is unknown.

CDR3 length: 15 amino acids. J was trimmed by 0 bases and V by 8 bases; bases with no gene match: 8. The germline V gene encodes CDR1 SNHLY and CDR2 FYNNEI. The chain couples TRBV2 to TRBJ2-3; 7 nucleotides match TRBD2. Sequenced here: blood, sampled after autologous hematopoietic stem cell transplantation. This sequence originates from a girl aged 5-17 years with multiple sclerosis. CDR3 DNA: TGTGCCAGCCGAGACCTAGCGGCCAGCACAGATACGCAGTATTTT. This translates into CASRDLAASTDTQYF.